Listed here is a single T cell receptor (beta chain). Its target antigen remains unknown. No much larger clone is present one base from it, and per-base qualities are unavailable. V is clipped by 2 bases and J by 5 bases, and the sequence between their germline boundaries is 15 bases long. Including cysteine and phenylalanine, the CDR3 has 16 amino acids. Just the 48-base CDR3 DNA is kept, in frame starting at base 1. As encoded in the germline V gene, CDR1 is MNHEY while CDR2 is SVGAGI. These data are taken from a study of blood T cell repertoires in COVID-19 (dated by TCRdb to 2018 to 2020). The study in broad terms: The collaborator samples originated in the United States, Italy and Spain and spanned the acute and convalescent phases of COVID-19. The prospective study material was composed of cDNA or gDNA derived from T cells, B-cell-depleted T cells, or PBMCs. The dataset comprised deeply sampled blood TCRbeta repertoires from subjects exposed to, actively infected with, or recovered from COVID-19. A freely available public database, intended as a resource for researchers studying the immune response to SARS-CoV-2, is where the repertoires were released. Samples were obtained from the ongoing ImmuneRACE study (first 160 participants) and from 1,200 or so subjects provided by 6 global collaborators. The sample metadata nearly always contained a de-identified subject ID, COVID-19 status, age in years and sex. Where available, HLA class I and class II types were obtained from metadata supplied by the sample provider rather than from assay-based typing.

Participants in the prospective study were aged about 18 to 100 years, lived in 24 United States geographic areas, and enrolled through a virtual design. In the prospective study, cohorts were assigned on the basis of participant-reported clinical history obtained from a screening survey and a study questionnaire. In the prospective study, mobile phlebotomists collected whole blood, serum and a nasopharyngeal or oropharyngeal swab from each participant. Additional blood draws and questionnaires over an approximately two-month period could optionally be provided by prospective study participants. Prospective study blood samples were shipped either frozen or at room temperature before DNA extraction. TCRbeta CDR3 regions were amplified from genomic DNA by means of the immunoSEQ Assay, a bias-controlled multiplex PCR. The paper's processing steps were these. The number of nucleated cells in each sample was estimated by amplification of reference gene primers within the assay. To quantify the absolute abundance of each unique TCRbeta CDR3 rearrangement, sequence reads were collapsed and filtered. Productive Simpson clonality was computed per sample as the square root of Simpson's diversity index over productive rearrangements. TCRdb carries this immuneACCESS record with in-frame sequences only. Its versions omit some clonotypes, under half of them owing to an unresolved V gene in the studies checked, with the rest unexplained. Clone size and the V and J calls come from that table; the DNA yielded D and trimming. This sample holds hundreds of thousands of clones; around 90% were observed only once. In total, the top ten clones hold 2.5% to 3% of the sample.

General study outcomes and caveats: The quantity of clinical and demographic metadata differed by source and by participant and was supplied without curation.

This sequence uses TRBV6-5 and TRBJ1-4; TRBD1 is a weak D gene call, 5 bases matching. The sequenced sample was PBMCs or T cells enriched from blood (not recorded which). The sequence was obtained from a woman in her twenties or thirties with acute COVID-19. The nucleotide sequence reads TGTGCCAGCAGTTACGAAGGTGGTCAGGGCAATGAAAAACTGTTTTTT. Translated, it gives CASSYEGGQGNEKLFF.